This T cell receptor beta chain appears in the sequencing data of a study of T cells in Graves' hyperthyroidism and ophthalmopathy. Study results and limitations: Blood held most thyroid clonotypes expanded above 0.001 frequency.

The investigators amplified TCR beta CDR3 regions from RNA transcripts. A set of HTBI primers served as the primers for a first-round RT-PCR of the TCR CDR3. Each CDR3 protein gets one entry after TCRdb re-called the multiplex PCR reads with MiXCR. The sample gives 500,000 to 600,000 distinct CDR3 sequences, around 46% of which show up once; around 17% is in the top ten. CDR3 size: 15 residues. Looked up from germline, CDR1 is ENHRY and CDR2 is SYGVKD. The ends were cut back, 3 bases at V and 10 bases at J, with 16 bases in the middle. Exclusion of patients followed from uncontrolled infection, other autoimmune disease, pregnancy or lactation. Clinical symptoms, serum thyroxine, TRAb, thyroid ultrasound and orbital computed tomography informed diagnoses. With regard to this clonotype: The target antigen is unknown.

The source of this sequence is an adult woman with Graves' disease, either hyperthyroidism or ophthalmopathy (not recorded which). Source material: peripheral blood or thyroid tissue (not recorded which). The rearrangement joins TRBV10-3 to TRBJ1-6, with D tentatively TRBD1 (6 bases). Here the CDR3 DNA reads TGTGCCATCAGTGAATTTGGGACACCTAGATCACCCCTCCACTTT. Protein: CAISEFGTPRSPLHF.